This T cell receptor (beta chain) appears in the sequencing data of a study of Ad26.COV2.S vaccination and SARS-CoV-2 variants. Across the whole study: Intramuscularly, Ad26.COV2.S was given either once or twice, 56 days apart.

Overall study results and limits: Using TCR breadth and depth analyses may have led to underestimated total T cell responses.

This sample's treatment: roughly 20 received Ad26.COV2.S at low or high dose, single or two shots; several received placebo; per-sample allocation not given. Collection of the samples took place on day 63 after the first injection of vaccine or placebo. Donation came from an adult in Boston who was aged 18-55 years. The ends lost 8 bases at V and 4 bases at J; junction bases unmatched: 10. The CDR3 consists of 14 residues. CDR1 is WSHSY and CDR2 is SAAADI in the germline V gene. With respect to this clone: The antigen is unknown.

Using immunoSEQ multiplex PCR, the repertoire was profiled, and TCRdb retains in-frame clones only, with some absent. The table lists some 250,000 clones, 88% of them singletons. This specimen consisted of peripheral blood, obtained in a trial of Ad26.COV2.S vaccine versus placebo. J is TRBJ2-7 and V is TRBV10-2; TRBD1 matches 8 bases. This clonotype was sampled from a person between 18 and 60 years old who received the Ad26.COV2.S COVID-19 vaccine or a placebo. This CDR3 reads CASGGDRMPYEQYF. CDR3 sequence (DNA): TGCGCCAGCGGAGGGGACAGGATGCCTTACGAGCAGTACTTC.